A single sample is the source of the 10 T cell receptor beta chains below, sequenced in a study of CD8+CD57+ T cells in acquired aplastic anemia (dated by TCRdb to 2016 to 2019). TCRdb records Illumina HiSeq 2000 as the sequencer. Genomic DNA was used as template for profiling of TCR beta VDJ combinations and CDR3 sequences. TCRdb redid the processing of the public reads, applying fastp at Q25 and MiXCR, and retained in-frame beta chains. Records with the same CDR3 protein are collapsed into one entry carrying the most frequent genes and DNA. The sample has 400,000 to 450,000 distinct CDR3 sequences on record, about two thirds of them singletons. Together, the top ten hold 3% to 4.5% of the sample. Source material: sorted CD4+, CD8+, or CD8+CD57+ T cells (not recorded which) from PBMCs. The receptors shown here come from a human donor in good health, serving as a control.

The genes are TRBV25-1 and TRBJ2-3; 10 bases are a match to TRBD2. The CDR3 spans 14 residues. The V and J ends lost 7 bases and 11 bases, in that order; junction bases with no gene match: 12. CDR1 and CDR2 (germline): MGHDK, SYGVNS. The CDR3 region is CASNEAGGPYEQYF. CDR3 DNA sequence: TGTGCCAGCAACGAAGCGGGGGGGCCATACGAGCAGTATTTT.

A note on this clonotype: Compared with germline, one end of the junction differs, possibly owing to a read error. The chain has TRBV10-3 and TRBJ2-7; D may be TRBD2 (5 bases). Germline V gives CDR1 ENHRY, CDR2 SYGVKD. This CDR3 spans 13 amino acids. DNA of the CDR3: TGCGCCAGCCGGGGATCAGAGGTTACCGAGCAGTACTTC. This codes for CASRGSEVTEQYF.

Turning to this clonotype: The junction shows a germline mismatch at one end, possibly a read error. The chain employs TRBV7-2 and TRBJ2-1; TRBD2 agrees at 7 bases. The CDR3 consists of 12 residues. Germline values: CDR1 SGHTA, CDR2 FQGNSA. The CDR3 region has the DNA TGTGCCGGCGACCGGGGAGGGGCGGTGGAGTCCTTC. This translates into CAGDRGGAVESF.

A remark on this clonotype: The junction departs from germline at one end; a sequencing error may be responsible. The chain recombines TRBV10-3 with TRBJ2-7; tentatively, D is TRBD1 (6 bases). The assigned J gene may be wrong: the sequence end matches TRBJ1-2 better. Germline CDR1 is ENHRY and CDR2 is SYGVKD. There are 16 residues in the CDR3. The CDR3 coding sequence is TGTGCCAGCAGTTACACTGGCGGGGGGGGGCAGTACGACTACACCTTC. Translating it yields CASSYTGGGGQYDYTF.

Regarding this clonotype: The junction differs from germline at one of its ends, possibly a read error. The chain carries TRBV5-1 and TRBJ2-7; 8 nucleotides align to TRBD1. The CDR3 spans 13 residues. CDR1 and CDR2 from the germline V gene are SGHRS and YFSETQ. This CDR3 reads CASSVAGGDSQYF. In DNA form, the CDR3 reads TGTGCCAGCAGCGTAGCAGGGGGCGACTCGCAGTACTTC. The full variable domain, rest sourced from reference TRBV5-1 and TRBJ2-7, is KAGVTQTPRYLIKTRGQQVTLSCSPISGHRSVSWYQQTPGQGLQFLFEYFSETQRNKGNFPGRFSGRQFSNSRSEMNVSTLELGDSALYLCASSVAGGDSQYFGPGTRLTVT.

This clonotype showed up just once. The chain employs TRBV20-1 and TRBJ2-2; no firm D call. The V end lost 5 bases, the J end lost 6 bases, and 13 bases lay between the germline ends. This CDR3 has 13 amino acids. The germline CDR1 and CDR2 sequences are DFQATT and SNEGSKA (reference sequence). The CDR3 loop reads CSASPGVSGELFF. For the CDR3, the DNA is TGCAGTGCTTCCCCTGGGGTGTCCGGGGAGCTGTTTTTT.

The V gene is TRBV7-9, the J gene TRBJ2-1, with D possibly matching TRBD2 (5 bases). Per the germline V gene, CDR1 is SEHNR and CDR2 is FQNEAQ (reference sequence). The CDR3 sequence is 14 residues long. V lost 5 bases, J lost 7 bases, and 15 bases lay in between. CDR3 amino acids: CASSVKKRRNEQFF. The DNA for the CDR3 is TGTGCCAGCAGCGTGAAAAAACGGAGGAATGAGCAGTTCTTC. Supplemented by reference TRBV7-9 and TRBJ2-1, the full variable domain reads DTGVSQNPRHKITKRGQNVTFRCDPISEHNRLYWYRQTLGQGPEFLTYFQNEAQLEKSRLLSDRFSAERPKGSFSTLEIQRTEQGDSAMYLCASSVKKRRNEQFFGPGTRLTVL.

This clonotype was counted ten times or more. This rearrangement joins TRBV20-1 to TRBJ2-5; D is perhaps TRBD2 (5 bases). The CDR3 loop spans 15 amino acids. V gave up 6 bases and J gave up 5 bases, with 22 bases separating them. Germline CDR1 DFQATT, CDR2 SNEGSKA (reference sequence). For the CDR3, the DNA is TGCAGTGCCGCACTTCCGGGGTCATCGGAGGAGACCCAGTACTTC. It specifies CSAALPGSSEETQYF.

This clonotype has just a few counts. The gene calls are TRBV5-6 and TRBJ2-3; possibly TRBD2 for D (7 bases). The V gene lost 2 bases and the J gene lost 4 bases, with 11 bases spanning the gap. Per germline, CDR1 SGHDT and CDR2 YYEEEE. The CDR3 runs 14 residues. The CDR3 loop reads CASSLGGGSDTQYF. The CDR3, as DNA: TGTGCCAGCAGCTTAGGGGGGGGATCAGATACGCAGTATTTT. The full variable domain, in which reference TRBV5-6 and TRBJ2-3 provide the parts outside the CDR3, is DAGVTQSPTHLIKTRGQQVTLRCSPKSGHDTVSWYQQALGQGPQFIFQYYEEEERQRGNFPDRFSGHQFPNYSSELNVNALLLGDSALYLCASSLGGGSDTQYFGPGTRLTVL.

This clonotype appeared many times. The V gene is TRBV7-2, the J gene TRBJ2-3; 14 nucleotides agree with TRBD2. Germline-derived CDR1 and CDR2 are SGHTA and FQGNSA. This CDR3 is built from 16 residues. V gave up 5 bases and J gave up 4 bases; unmatched junction bases: 5. As DNA, the CDR3 is TGTGCCAGCAGCGTCGGGACTAGCGGGGGCGCAGATACGCAGTATTTT. Translated: CASSVGTSGGADTQYF. The whole variable domain, filled in from reference TRBV7-2 and TRBJ2-3, reads GAGVSQSPSNKVTEKGKDVELRCDPISGHTALYWYRQSLGQGLEFLIYFQGNSAPDKSGLPSDRFSAERTGGSVSTLTIQRTQQEDSAVYLCASSVGTSGGADTQYFGPGTRLTVL.